The rows below give T cell receptor beta chains drawn from one sample of a study of T cell repertoires in aging, cancer and after chemotherapy. TCRdb re-derived calls from the multiplex PCR reads in MiXCR, one entry per CDR3 protein. The repertoire consists of about 2,200 distinct CDR3 sequences, with roughly 40% occurring once and the leading ten covering roughly 25%. Material for sequencing was blood. These receptor sequences come from a human donor with a solid tumor. Both conserved end residues are part of each CDR3. D genes are given only for firm matches. Some rows have no size entry. The others give once, few or many, or a class for an expanded clone.

J	D	size	V	DNA	CDR3
TRBJ2-7	-	-	TRBV5-6	TGTGCCAGCAGCACCACGGGCTACGAGCAGTACTTC	CASSTTGYEQYF
TRBJ2-3	TRBD2	-	TRBV5-4	TGTGCCAGCACTTTGACTAGCGGGAGATTCCCTAGAACAGATACGCAGTATTTT	CASTLTSGRFPRTDTQYF
TRBJ2-7	-	few	TRBV12-3/TRBV12-4	TGTGCCAGCAGAGTTGGGGCCTCAGGGAGCGAGCAGTACTTC	CASRVGASGSEQYF
TRBJ2-7	-	-	TRBV20-1	TGCAGTGCTAGAACCCCGGACTCCCCTAACACCTACGAGCAGTACTTC	CSARTPDSPNTYEQYF
TRBJ2-6	-	once	TRBV5-4	TGTGCCAGCAGCTCCAAGGCCCAGACTGGGGCCAACGTCCTGACTTTC	CASSSKAQTGANVLTF
TRBJ2-1	TRBD2	few	TRBV4-2	TGTGCCAGCAGCCAGGATAGCGGGAATTACAATGAGCAGTTCTTC	CASSQDSGNYNEQFF
TRBJ2-3	-	few	TRBV6-1	TGTGCCGTCCGCTACTCTAGCACAGATACGCAGTATTTT	CAVRYSSTDTQYF
TRBJ2-1	-	medium-sized	TRBV12-3/TRBV12-4	TGTGCCAGCAGTTTAAGGCCCGCGGATGAGCAGTTCTTC	CASSLRPADEQFF
TRBJ1-5	-	few	TRBV20-1	TGCAGTGCTAGAAGGGGTGGCAATCAGCCCCAGCATTTT	CSARRGGNQPQHF
TRBJ1-6	-	-	TRBV5-1	TGCGCCAGCAGCTTGGCCCGAAGGGTAGAGTCACCCCTCCACTTT	CASSLARRVESPLHF
TRBJ1-2	-	-	TRBV19	TGTGCCAGTAGTCAAGACACCTATGGCTACACCTTC	CASSQDTYGYTF
TRBJ2-7	-	-	TRBV7-9	TGTGCCAGCTTACAGGGAGGCAGCGACGAGCGGTACTTC	CASLQGGSDERYF
TRBJ1-1	-	-	TRBV6-5	TGTGCCAGCAGTCACCAGACAGGACAGATGAACACTGAAGCTTTCTTT	CASSHQTGQMNTEAFF
TRBJ2-2	-	once	TRBV6-2/TRBV6-3	TGTGCCAGCAGCGCCGGGTGGACGGACACCGGGGAGCTGTTTTTT	CASSAGWTDTGELFF
TRBJ2-7	-	large	TRBV12-3/TRBV12-4	TGTGCCAGCGGTAGGGGTGGTTACGAGCAGTACTTC	CASGRGGYEQYF
TRBJ2-2	TRBD2	once	TRBV7-4	TGTGCCACCAGCTCCCCTAGCGGGGGTCTTATCGGGGAGCTGTTTTTT	CATSSPSGGLIGELFF
TRBJ1-1	-	few	TRBV6-1	TGTGCCAGCAAATACAGGGCGGCTGAAGCTTTCTTT	CASKYRAAEAFF
TRBJ2-5	TRBD2	-	TRBV4-3	TGCGCCAGCAGCCAAGGGCAGGGAGGGGAGACCCAGTACTTC	CASSQGQGGETQYF
TRBJ1-6	TRBD1	-	TRBV7-2	TGTGCCAGCAGCTTAGATACAGGGGGGTCACCCCTCCACTTT	CASSLDTGGSPLHF
TRBJ1-6	TRBD1	few	TRBV5-4	TGTGCCAGCAGCTCCGGGACAGCGAGCTCCTATAATTCACCCCTCCACTTT	CASSSGTASSYNSPLHF
TRBJ1-2	-	few	TRBV5-1	TGCGCCAGCAGCGTGGACAATGGGGGTCGGGGCTACACCTTC	CASSVDNGGRGYTF
TRBJ1-3	-	-	TRBV6-5	TGTCCCGCTTTCAAGGCAGTCGGAAACACCATATATTTT	CPAFKAVGNTIYF
TRBJ1-1	-	few	TRBV6-5	TGTGCCAGCAGCCGAGGGGAATGGGCTGAAGCTTTCTTT	CASSRGEWAEAFF
TRBJ2-3	-	-	TRBV12-3/TRBV12-4	TGTGCCAGCAGTTTAGTGGCGGGGCGAATTTCTAGCACAGATACGCAGTATTTT	CASSLVAGRISSTDTQYF
TRBJ2-6	-	large	TRBV6-1	TGTGCCAGCAGTGAGCAGGCCTCTGGGGCCAACGTCCTGACTTTC	CASSEQASGANVLTF
TRBJ1-6	-	medium-sized	TRBV30	TGTGCCTGGAAGATAGGGGGGTATTCACCCCTCCACTTT	CAWKIGGYSPLHF
TRBJ2-7	TRBD2	-	TRBV10-3	TGTGCCATCAGCCAAAGCGGGGGGGCCTACGAGCAGTACTTC	CAISQSGGAYEQYF
TRBJ1-2	-	-	TRBV6-5	TGTGCCAGCAGTTACTCGTTCGGACAGAACTATGGCTACACCTTC	CASSYSFGQNYGYTF
TRBJ2-7	TRBD2	few	TRBV11-2	TGTGCCAGCAGCGCGGATGAGCGGGAGAGGTACGAGCAGTACTTC	CASSADERERYEQYF
TRBJ1-3	-	few	TRBV15	TGTGCCACCAGCAGGACCTTCTCCAGCACCTCTGGAAACACCATATATTTT	CATSRTFSSTSGNTIYF
TRBJ2-7	-	-	TRBV7-2	TGTGCCAGCAGCTTAGTCAACCCTTACGAGCAGTACTTC	CASSLVNPYEQYF
TRBJ2-6	-	-	TRBV5-5	TGTGCCAGCAGCTTGTTCTCTGGGGCCAACGTCCTGACTTTC	CASSLFSGANVLTF
TRBJ1-6	-	-	TRBV6-5	TGTGCCAGCAGAAGGGGGGGGCTTAGCTCCTATAATTCACCCCTCCACTTT	CASRRGGLSSYNSPLHF
TRBJ2-5	TRBD2	-	TRBV5-4	TGTGCCAGCAGCTCACGGACTAGCGGGAGTAGAGAGACCCAGTACTTC	CASSSRTSGSRETQYF
TRBJ2-3	-	large	TRBV29-1	TGCAGCGTTGAAACAGGGACAGATACGCAGTATTTT	CSVETGTDTQYF
TRBJ1-6	TRBD1	-	TRBV5-1	TGCGCCAGCAGCGGACAGGGCAACAATAATTCACCCCTCCACTTT	CASSGQGNNNSPLHF